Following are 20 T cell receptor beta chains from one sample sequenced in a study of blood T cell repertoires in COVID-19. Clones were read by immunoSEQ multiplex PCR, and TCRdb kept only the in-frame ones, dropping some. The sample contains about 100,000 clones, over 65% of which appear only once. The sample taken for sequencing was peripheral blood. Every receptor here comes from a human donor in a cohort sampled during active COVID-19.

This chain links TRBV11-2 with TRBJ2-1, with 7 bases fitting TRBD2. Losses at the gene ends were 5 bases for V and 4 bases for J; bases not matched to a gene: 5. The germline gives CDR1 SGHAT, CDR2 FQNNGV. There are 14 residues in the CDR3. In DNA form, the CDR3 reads TGTGCCAGCAGCACAACTAGCGCTTACAATGAGCAGTTCTTC. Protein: CASSTTSAYNEQFF. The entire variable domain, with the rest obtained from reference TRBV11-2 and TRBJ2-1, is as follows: EAGVAQSPRYKIIEKRQSVAFWCNPISGHATLYWYQQILGQGPKLLIQFQNNGVVDDSQLPKDRFSAERLKGVDSTLKIQPAKLEDSAVYLCASSTTSAYNEQFFGPGTRLTVL.

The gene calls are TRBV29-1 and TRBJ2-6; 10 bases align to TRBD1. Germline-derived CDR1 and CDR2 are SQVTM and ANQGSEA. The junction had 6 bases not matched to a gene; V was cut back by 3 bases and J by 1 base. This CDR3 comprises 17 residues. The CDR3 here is CSVDPGQGTSGANVLTF. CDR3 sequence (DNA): TGCAGCGTTGATCCGGGACAGGGGACGTCTGGGGCCAACGTCCTGACTTTC.

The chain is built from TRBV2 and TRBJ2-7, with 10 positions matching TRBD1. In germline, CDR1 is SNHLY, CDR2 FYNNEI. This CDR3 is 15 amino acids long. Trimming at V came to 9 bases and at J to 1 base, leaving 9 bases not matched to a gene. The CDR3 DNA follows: TGTGCCAGTTCAGATCGGGACAGGGGTTCCTACGAGCAGTACTTC. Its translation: CASSDRDRGSYEQYF.

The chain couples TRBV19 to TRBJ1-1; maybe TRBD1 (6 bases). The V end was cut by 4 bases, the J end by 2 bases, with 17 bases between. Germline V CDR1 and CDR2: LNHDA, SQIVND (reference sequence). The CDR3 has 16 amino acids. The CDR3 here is CASSTATGLLNTEAFF. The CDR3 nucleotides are TGTGCCAGTAGTACCGCGACAGGATTACTAAACACTGAAGCTTTCTTT.

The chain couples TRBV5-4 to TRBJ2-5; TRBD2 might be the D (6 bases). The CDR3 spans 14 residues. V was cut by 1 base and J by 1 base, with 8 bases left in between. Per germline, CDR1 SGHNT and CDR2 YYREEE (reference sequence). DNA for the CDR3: TGTGCCAGCAGCTTGATAGCGGTCCAAGAGACCCAGTACTTC. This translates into CASSLIAVQETQYF.

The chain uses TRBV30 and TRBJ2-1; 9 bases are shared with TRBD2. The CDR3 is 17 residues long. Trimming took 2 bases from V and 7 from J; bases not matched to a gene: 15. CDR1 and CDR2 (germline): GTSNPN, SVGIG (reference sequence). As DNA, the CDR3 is TGTGCCTGGAGTACCCGGGCGGTAGCGGGAGTAATGAATGAGCAGTTCTTC. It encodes CAWSTRAVAGVMNEQFF.

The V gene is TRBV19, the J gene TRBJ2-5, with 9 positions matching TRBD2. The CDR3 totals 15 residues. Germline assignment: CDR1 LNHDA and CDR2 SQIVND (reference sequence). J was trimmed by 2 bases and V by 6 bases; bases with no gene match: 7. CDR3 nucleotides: TGTGCCAGTAGGCCGGGACTAGCCTTACAAGAGACCCAGTACTTC. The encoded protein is CASRPGLALQETQYF.

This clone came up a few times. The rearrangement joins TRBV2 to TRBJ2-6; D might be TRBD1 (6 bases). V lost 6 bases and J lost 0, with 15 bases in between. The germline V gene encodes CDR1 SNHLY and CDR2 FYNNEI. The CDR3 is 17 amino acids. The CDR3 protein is CASRSGTLYSGANVLTF. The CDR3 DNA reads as TGTGCCAGCAGGTCCGGGACACTTTACTCTGGGGCCAACGTCCTGACTTTC.

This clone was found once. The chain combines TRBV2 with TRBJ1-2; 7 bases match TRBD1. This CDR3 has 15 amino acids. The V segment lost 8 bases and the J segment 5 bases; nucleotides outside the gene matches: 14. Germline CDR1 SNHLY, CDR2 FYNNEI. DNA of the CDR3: TGTGCCAGCGTACAGGGGACCGGGGGGGGATATGGCTACACCTTC. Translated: CASVQGTGGGYGYTF.

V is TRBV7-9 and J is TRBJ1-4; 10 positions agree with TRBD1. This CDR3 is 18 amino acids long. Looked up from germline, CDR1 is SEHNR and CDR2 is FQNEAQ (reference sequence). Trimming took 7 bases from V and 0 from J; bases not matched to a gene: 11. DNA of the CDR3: TGTGCCAGCACCGCAGATCCGGGACAGGGGTCAACTAATGAAAAACTGTTTTTT. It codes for CASTADPGQGSTNEKLFF.

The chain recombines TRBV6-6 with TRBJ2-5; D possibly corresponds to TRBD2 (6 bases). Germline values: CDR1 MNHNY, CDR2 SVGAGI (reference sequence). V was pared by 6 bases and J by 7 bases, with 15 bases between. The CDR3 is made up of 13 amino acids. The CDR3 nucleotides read TGTGCCAGCAGCCCGGGACTGGCAGGGACCCAGTACTTC. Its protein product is CASSPGLAGTQYF.

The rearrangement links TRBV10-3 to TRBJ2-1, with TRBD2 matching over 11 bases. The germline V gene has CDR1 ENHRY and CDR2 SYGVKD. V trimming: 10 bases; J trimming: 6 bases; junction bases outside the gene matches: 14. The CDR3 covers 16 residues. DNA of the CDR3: TGTGCCACCGTCACCTCACTAGCGGGAGACATCAATGAGCAGTTCTTC. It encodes CATVTSLAGDINEQFF.

The CDR3 region is CATSPPNDGGVAFF. The CDR3 DNA reads TGTGCCACCAGCCCTCCAAACGACGGGGGGGTAGCTTTCTTT. The chain employs TRBV15 and TRBJ1-1, with D possibly matching TRBD1 (5 bases). Looked up from germline, CDR1 is LNHNV and CDR2 is YYDKDF (reference sequence). Trimming stripped 5 bases from V and 10 bases from J, with 20 bases between. This CDR3 comprises 14 residues. Supplemented by reference TRBV15 and TRBJ1-1, the full variable domain reads DAMVIQNPRYQVTQFGKPVTLSCSQTLNHNVMYWYQQKSSQAPKLLFHYYDKDFNNEADTPDNFQSRRPNTSFCFLDIRSPGLGDTAMYLCATSPPNDGGVAFFGQGTRLTVV.

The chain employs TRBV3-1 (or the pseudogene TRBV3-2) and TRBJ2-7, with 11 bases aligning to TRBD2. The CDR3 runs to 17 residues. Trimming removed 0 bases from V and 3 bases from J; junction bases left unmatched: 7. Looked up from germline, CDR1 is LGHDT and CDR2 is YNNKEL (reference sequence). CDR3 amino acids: CASSQDLSSGGHYEQYF. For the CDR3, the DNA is TGTGCCAGCAGCCAAGATTTGTCTAGCGGGGGGCACTACGAGCAGTACTTC.

The CDR3 protein is CASSPGQGFGNTIYF. CDR3 DNA: TGTGCCAGCTCACCGGGACAGGGGTTTGGAAACACCATATATTTT. V gene TRBV18 combines with J gene TRBJ1-3; 10 nucleotides align to TRBD1. This CDR3 is 15 amino acids long. The J segment lost 3 bases and the V segment lost 3 bases, leaving 2 bases of the junction unmatched. Germline loops: CDR1 KGHSH, CDR2 LQKENI.

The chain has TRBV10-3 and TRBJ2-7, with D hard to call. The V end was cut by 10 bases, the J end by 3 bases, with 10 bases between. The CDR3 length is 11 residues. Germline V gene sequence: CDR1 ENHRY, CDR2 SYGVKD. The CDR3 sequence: CATQENYEQYF. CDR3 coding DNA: TGTGCCACCCAGGAAAACTACGAGCAGTACTTC.

The CDR3 reads CASSLPGLAGYDEQFF. The CDR3 DNA follows: TGCGCCAGCAGCCTCCCGGGACTAGCGGGGTATGATGAGCAGTTCTTC. V and J are TRBV5-1 and TRBJ2-1; 13 nucleotides match TRBD2. The J segment lost 8 bases and the V segment lost 4 bases, leaving 9 bases of the junction unmatched. Per the germline V gene, CDR1 is SGHRS and CDR2 is YFSETQ. The CDR3 is 16 amino acids.

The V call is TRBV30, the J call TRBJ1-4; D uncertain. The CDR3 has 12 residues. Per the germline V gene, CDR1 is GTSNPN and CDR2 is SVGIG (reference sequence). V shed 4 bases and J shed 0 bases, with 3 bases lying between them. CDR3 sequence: CAWTATNEKLFF. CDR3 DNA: TGTGCCTGGACTGCAACTAATGAAAAACTGTTTTTT.

Here the CDR3 reads CASSVADRGSYEQYF. In DNA form, the CDR3 reads TGTGCCAGCAGCGTAGCGGACAGGGGGTCCTACGAGCAGTACTTC. V gene TRBV9 combines with J gene TRBJ2-7; TRBD1 matches at 10 bases. Germline trimming cut 0 bases from V and 1 base from J; bases unmatched to any gene: 1. Germline V gene lookup returns CDR1 SGDLS and CDR2 YYNGEE. This CDR3 contains 15 residues.

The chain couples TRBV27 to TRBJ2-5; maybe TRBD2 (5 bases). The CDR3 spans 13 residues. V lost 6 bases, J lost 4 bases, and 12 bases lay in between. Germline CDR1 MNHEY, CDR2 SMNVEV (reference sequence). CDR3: CASSPGRPETQYF. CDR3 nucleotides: TGTGCCAGCAGCCCGGGAAGGCCAGAGACCCAGTACTTC.